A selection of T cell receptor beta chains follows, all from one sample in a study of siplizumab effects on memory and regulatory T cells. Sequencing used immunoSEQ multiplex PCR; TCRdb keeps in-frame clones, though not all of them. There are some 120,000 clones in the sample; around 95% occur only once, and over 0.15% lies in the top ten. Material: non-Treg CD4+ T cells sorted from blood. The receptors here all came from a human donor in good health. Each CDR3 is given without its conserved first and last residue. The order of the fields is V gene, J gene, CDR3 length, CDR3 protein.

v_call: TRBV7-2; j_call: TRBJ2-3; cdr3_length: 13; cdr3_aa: ASSLVAVATDTQY
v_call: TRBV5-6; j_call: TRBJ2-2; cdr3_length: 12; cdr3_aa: ASSLFLNTGELF
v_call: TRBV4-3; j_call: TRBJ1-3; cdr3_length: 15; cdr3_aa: ASSQEPQTHSGNTIY
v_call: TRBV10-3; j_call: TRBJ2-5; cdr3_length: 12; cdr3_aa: AIRNRQGQETQY
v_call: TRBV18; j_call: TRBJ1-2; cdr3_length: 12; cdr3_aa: ASQTGPGNYGYT
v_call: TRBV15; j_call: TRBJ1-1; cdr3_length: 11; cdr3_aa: ATSRAPGTEAF
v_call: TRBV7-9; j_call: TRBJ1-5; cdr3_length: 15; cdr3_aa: ASSEGRWTPSNQPQH
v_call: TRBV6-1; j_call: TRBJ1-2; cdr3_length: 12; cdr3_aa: ASSVAATNYGYT
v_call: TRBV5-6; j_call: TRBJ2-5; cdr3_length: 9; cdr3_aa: ASSLRETQY
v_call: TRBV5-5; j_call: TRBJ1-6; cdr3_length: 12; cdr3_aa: ASRKTDYNSPLH
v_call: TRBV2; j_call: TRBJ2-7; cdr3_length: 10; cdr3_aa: ASSVKGFEQY
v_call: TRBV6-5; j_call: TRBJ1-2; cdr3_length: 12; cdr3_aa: ASRRGPEGYGYT
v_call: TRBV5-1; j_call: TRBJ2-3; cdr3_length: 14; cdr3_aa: ASSLGGLGGTDTQY